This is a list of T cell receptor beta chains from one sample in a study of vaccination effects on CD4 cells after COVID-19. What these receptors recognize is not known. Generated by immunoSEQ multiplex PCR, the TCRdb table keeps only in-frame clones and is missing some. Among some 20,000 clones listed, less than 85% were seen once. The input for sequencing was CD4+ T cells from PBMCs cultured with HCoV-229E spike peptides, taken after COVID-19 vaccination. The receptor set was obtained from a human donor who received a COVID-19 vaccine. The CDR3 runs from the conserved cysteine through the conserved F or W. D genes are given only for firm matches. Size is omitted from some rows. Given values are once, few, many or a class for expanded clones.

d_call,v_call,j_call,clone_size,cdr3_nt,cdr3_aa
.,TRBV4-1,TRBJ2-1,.,TGCGCCAGCAGCCAAGGTCGCCGCGGTAACAATGAGCAGTTCTTC,CASSQGRRGNNEQFF
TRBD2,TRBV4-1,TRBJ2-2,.,TGCGCCAGCAGCCAGCCGGGACTAGCGGGAGGGAAGGGCACCGGGGAGCTGTTTTTT,CASSQPGLAGGKGTGELFF
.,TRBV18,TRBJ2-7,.,TGTGCCAGCTCACCGGGGCAGAGCTCCTACGAGCAGTACTTC,CASSPGQSSYEQYF
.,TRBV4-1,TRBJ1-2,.,TGCGCCAGCAGCCACCCTCCTCGGGAGGAGAATAACTATGGCTACACCTTC,CASSHPPREENNYGYTF
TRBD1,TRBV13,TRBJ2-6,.,TGTGCCAGCAGCTTAAGGACAGGGGCGAATGGGGCCAACGTCCTGACTTTC,CASSLRTGANGANVLTF
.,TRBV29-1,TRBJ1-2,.,TGCAGCGTATGGGGTAACTATGGCTACACCTTC,CSVWGNYGYTF
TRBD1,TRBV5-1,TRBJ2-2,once,TGCGCCAGCAGCTGGGGGACAGGGAACACCGGGGAGCTGTTTTTT,CASSWGTGNTGELFF
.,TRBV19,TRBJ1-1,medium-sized,TGTGCCAGTAGACTTGGCACAATGAACACTGAAGCTTTCTTT,CASRLGTMNTEAFF
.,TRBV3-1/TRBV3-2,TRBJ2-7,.,TGTGCCAGCAGCCACACAGGTAGCTCCTACGAGCAGTACTTC,CASSHTGSSYEQYF
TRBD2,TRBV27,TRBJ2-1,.,TGTGCCAGCAGTTCGCCTCGGGGGGGCTTCTACAATGAGCAGTTCTTC,CASSSPRGGFYNEQFF
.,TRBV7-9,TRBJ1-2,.,TGTGCCAGCAGCCCGACAGAGAACTATGGCTACACCTTC,CASSPTENYGYTF
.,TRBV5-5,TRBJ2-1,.,TGTGCCAGCAGCGCGACTAGTACGTTCGATGAGCAGTTCTTC,CASSATSTFDEQFF
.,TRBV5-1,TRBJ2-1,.,TGCGCCAGCAGCTTGGGGCAGGGTCGGTACAATGAGCAGTTCTTC,CASSLGQGRYNEQFF
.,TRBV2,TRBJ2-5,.,TGTGCCAGCACCACTGGCAGGACCCAAGAGACCCAGTACTTC,CASTTGRTQETQYF
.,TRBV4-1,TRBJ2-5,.,TGCGCCAGCAGCCCCCGAGGGGGCCAAGAGACCCAGTACTTC,CASSPRGGQETQYF
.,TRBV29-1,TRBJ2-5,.,TGCAGCGTTTATCCCGGGACAGAGACCCAGTACTTC,CSVYPGTETQYF
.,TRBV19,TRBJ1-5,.,TGTGCCAGTAGTATAAGCGGGCACCGGCAGACTGGGGCCCAGCATTTT,CASSISGHRQTGAQHF
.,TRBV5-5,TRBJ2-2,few,TGTGCCAGCAGCCCCCTAGGCGGGGTAAACACCGGGGAGCTGTTTTTT,CASSPLGGVNTGELFF
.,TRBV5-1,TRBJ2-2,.,TGCGCCAGCAGCTTTACCCGGGGAGCGAACACCGGGGAGCTGTTTTTT,CASSFTRGANTGELFF
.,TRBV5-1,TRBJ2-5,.,TGCGCCAGCAGCCCTAACTCAGGGCAAGAGACCCAGTACTTC,CASSPNSGQETQYF
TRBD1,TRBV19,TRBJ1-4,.,TGTGCCAGTAGTTTTAGGACAGGGCAGCCCTCAACTAATGAAAAACTGTTTTTT,CASSFRTGQPSTNEKLFF
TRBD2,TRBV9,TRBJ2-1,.,TGTGCCAGCAGCACTCGGACTAGCGGGAGGGCCAGGAATGAGCAGTTCTTC,CASSTRTSGRARNEQFF
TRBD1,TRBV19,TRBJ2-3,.,TGTGCCAGTAGTATTAAAGCAGGGGGCGTTAGCACAGATACGCAGTATTTT,CASSIKAGGVSTDTQYF
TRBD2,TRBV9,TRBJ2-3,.,TGTGCCAGCAGCGTACAGAGCGGGAGGACAGATACGCAGTATTTT,CASSVQSGRTDTQYF
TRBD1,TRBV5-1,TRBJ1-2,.,TGCGCCAGCAGCTGGGGGGACAGAGTCTATGGCTACACCTTC,CASSWGDRVYGYTF
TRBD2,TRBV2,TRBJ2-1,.,TGTGCCAGCAGTCAATTAGCGGGAGGGCAGGGTGAGCAGTTCTTC,CASSQLAGGQGEQFF
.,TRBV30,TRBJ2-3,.,TGTGCCTGGAGTGTTTTGCTTACAGATACGCAGTATTTT,CAWSVLLTDTQYF
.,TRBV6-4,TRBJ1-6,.,TGTGCCAGCAGTGACTCGTTTGGGAAAGGCGGTAATTCACCCCTCCACTTT,CASSDSFGKGGNSPLHF
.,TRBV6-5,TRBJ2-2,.,TGTGCCAGCATGAGGCAGCCGAACACCGGGGAGCTGTTTTTT,CASMRQPNTGELFF
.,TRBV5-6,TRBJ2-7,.,TGTGCCAGCAGCTTGGGGTCTAGCTTGCTCTACGAGCAGTACTTC,CASSLGSSLLYEQYF
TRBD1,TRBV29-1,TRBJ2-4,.,TGCAGCGTCCCTGGACAGGGGGCGCGGAACATTCAGTACTTC,CSVPGQGARNIQYF
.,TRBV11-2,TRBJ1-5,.,TGTGCCAGCAGCAACAGCCACAATCAGCCCCAGCATTTT,CASSNSHNQPQHF
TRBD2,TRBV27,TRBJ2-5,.,TGTGCCAGCAGTTCAGGCAGCGGGAAAGAGACCCAGTACTTC,CASSSGSGKETQYF
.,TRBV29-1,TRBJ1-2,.,TGCAGCGTAGCCCACAGGGAAATTTTGTATCCTTTTTATGGCTACACCTTC,CSVAHREILYPFYGYTF
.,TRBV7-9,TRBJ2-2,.,TGTGCCAGCAGCTTATCTTGGCGGGGTAACACCGGGGAGCTGTTTTTT,CASSLSWRGNTGELFF
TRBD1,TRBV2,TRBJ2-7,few,TGTGCCAGCAATGGACAGGGGGATACCTACGAGCAGTACTTC,CASNGQGDTYEQYF
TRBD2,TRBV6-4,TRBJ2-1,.,TGTGCCAGCAGTGACGGACTAGCGGGCGGCAATGAGCAGTTCTTC,CASSDGLAGGNEQFF
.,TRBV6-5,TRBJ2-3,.,TGTGCCAGCAGTTACTCTAGCGGCAGCACAGATACGCAGTATTTT,CASSYSSGSTDTQYF
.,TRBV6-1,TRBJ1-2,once,TGTGCCAGCAGTGAACTCGAACGTGATGGCTACACCTTC,CASSELERDGYTF
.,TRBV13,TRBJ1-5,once,TGTGCCAGCAGCTTTCGCTGGGAGGCGCCCCAGCATTTT,CASSFRWEAPQHF
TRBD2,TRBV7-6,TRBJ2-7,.,TGTGCCAGCAGCCGATATAGCGGGGGGGGCAGCGAGCAGTACTTC,CASSRYSGGGSEQYF
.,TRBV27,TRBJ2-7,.,TGTGCCAGCAGTCAGACTCGGCGCGAGCAGTACTTC,CASSQTRREQYF
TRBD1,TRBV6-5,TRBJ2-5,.,TGTGCCAGCAAATACGGGACAGCGAAAGAGACCCAGTACTTC,CASKYGTAKETQYF
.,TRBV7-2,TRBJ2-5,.,TGTGCCAGCAGGGGACCTTACCAAGAGACCCAGTACTTC,CASRGPYQETQYF
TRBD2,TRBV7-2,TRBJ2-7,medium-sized,TGTGCCAGCAGCTTAGTGGCGGGGGGGCTATACGAGCAGTACTTC,CASSLVAGGLYEQYF